Sequencing of this T cell receptor beta chain was carried out in a study of CD8+CD57+ T cells in acquired aplastic anemia. About the research overall: Sorted CD4+ and CD8+ cell DNA averaged about 3.5 ug.

Study-level findings and limits: No significant patient-versus-control difference appeared in CD8+ Simpson's diversity.

The germline gives CDR1 SGHNT, CDR2 YYREEE (reference sequence). With 1 base removed from V and 5 bases from J, the gap between germline ends came to 12 bases. This CDR3 contains 14 residues. Note on this clonotype: Its antigen is unidentified.

Patients who underwent sequencing had shown CD8+CD57+ cell expansion by flow cytometry. Every one of the patients had aplastic anemia (severe, acquired). Using genomic DNA as the template, TCR beta VDJ and CDR3 profiling was carried out. TCRdb recomputed calls from the reads with MiXCR, one row per CDR3 protein. The sample gives hundreds of thousands of distinct CDR3 sequences, approximately 33% of which show up once; roughly 0.89% is in the top ten. The material sequenced was sorted CD4+, CD8+, or CD8+CD57+ T cells (not recorded which) from PBMCs. The origin of this receptor is a human donor with aplastic anemia. The V gene is TRBV5-4, the J gene TRBJ2-5; D is perhaps TRBD1 (6 bases). The CDR3 DNA sequence: TGTGCCAGCAGCTTGTCCAGGGGAAGGGAGACCCAGTACTTC. This translates into CASSLSRGRETQYF.